These T cell receptor beta chains were read from a single sample in a study of T cells in narcolepsy. Profiled with immunoSEQ multiplex PCR; TCRdb holds only in-frame clones, not every one. Here the sample spans some 20,000 clones, 80% to 85% being singletons. The sequenced sample was memory (CD45RA-) CD4+ T cells from blood. Receptors originate from a human donor in good health. Both conserved end residues are part of each CDR3. Each record gives: D gene, clone size, J gene, V gene, CDR3 DNA, CDR3 protein. D genes are given only for firm matches. Clone size, where shown, is once, few, many, or a class for clones that have expanded.

>-|-|TRBJ2-7|TRBV6-4
TGTGCCAGCAGTGACTCCAACTCCGAGTGGGTCCCCCGGGCCGGATCCTCCTACGAGCAGTACTTC
CASSDSNSEWVPRAGSSYEQYF
>-|-|TRBJ1-1|TRBV12-5
TGTGCTAGTGGTTTGGTACCAGGGGTGAGGACTGAAGCTTTCTTT
CASGLVPGVRTEAFF
>TRBD2|-|TRBJ2-1|TRBV7-9
TGTGCCAGCAGCTTGTGGCTAGCGGGCACCTACAATGAGCAGTTCTTC
CASSLWLAGTYNEQFF
>TRBD2|-|TRBJ2-4|TRBV29-1
TGCAGCGTTGTACCGACCGGGGGGGCCAAAAACATTCAGTACTTC
CSVVPTGGAKNIQYF
>-|once|TRBJ1-1|TRBV6-5
TGTGCCAGCAAACTAACAGGGAGGAACACTGAAGCTTTCTTT
CASKLTGRNTEAFF
>TRBD2|few|TRBJ2-7|TRBV9
TGTGCCAGCAGCACCGGGACTAGCGGTTCCTACGAGCAGTACTTC
CASSTGTSGSYEQYF
>TRBD2|-|TRBJ2-1|TRBV2
TGTGCCAGCAGTGAAGGGCGGGGGGCCTACAATGAGCAGTTCTTC
CASSEGRGAYNEQFF
>-|-|TRBJ2-7|TRBV5-1
TGCGCCAGCAGCTTCGGGGGAGACTACGAGCAGTACTTC
CASSFGGDYEQYF
>TRBD1|-|TRBJ2-5|TRBV10-3
TGTGCCATCAATCCGGGACAGGGTGGCCAAGAGACCCAGTACTTC
CAINPGQGGQETQYF
>-|-|TRBJ1-3|TRBV6-1
TGTGCCACCCGTATACAGGGCACTGCTGGAAACACCATATATTTT
CATRIQGTAGNTIYF
>-|few|TRBJ2-5|TRBV5-1
TGCGCCAGCAGCGGAGGGGGCCCGGGGGAGACCCAGTACTTC
CASSGGGPGETQYF
>TRBD2|few|TRBJ2-5|TRBV10-3
TGTGCCATCAGGGGAGCGGGGGGACAAGAGACCCAGTACTTC
CAIRGAGGQETQYF
>TRBD2|-|TRBJ2-4|TRBV7-9
TGTGCCAGCAGCTCGGGAGGGGACCTAGCCAAAAACATTCAGTACTTC
CASSSGGDLAKNIQYF
>-|-|TRBJ1-3|TRBV7-8
TGTGCCAGCAGTCAAAGGGGTTCTGGAAACACCATATATTTT
CASSQRGSGNTIYF
>-|-|TRBJ1-1|TRBV5-1
TGCGCCAGCAGCCCCGATGAGGGGGAGGGGACTGAAGCTTTCTTT
CASSPDEGEGTEAFF